The clone carrying this TCR beta chain occurred a few times. Arm-PCR of CDR3 regions and iRepertoire HTBI primers were used to build TCR beta libraries. Via MiXCR, TCRdb re-called the multiplex PCR reads, giving one row per CDR3 protein. The sample lists hundreds of thousands of distinct CDR3 sequences, roughly 20% occurring once. Trimming removed 8 bases from V and 4 bases from J, with 14 bases in between. The CDR3 is made up of 13 amino acids. Germline values: CDR1 SNHLY, CDR2 FYNNEI. This sample is part of a study of regulatory T cells in long-lasting Graves disease. Time point meaning: persistent/refractory GD, antithyroid drugs over 5 years with positive TRAb. PBMCs provided the RNA from which the TCR library was made.

Sequencing used peripheral blood mononuclear cells (PBMCs), obtained when the disease was refractory, from a patient treated with antithyroid drugs. The rearrangement uses TRBV2 and TRBJ2-5; D is undetermined. The origin of this receptor is a female donor with Graves disease. The CDR3 reads CASWPLGVETQYF. CDR3 coding DNA: TGTGCCAGCTGGCCTCTCGGCGTAGAGACCCAGTACTTC.